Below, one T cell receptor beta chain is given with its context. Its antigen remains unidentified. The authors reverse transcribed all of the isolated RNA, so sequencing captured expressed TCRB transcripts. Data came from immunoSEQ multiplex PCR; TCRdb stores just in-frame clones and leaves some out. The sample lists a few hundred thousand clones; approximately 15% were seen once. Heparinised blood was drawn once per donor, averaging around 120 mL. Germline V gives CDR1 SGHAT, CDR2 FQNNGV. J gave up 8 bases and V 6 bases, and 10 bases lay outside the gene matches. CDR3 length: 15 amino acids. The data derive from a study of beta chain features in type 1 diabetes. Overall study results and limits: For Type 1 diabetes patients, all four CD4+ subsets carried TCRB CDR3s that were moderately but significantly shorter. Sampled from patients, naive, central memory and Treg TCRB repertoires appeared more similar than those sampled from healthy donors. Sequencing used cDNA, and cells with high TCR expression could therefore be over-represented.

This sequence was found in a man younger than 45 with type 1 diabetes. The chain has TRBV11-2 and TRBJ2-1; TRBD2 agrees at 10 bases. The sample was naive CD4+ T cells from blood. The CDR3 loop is CASRPTSGKVDEQFF. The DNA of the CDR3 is TGTGCCAGCAGGCCCACTAGCGGGAAGGTTGATGAGCAGTTCTTC.